This T cell receptor (beta chain) came from a study of CD8 T cells in Susac syndrome (dated by TCRdb to about 2019). Study-wide context: Repertoire sequencing was used to test whether CD8+ T cell activation and differentiation in Susac syndrome was antigen driven. The paper's findings and limits, for the study overall: The number of individuals in the TCR sequencing and HLA analysis was recognized as being relatively small.

RNA was extracted with the RNeasy kit and roughly 0.45 to 1 ug was reverse transcribed using random hexamers. The immunoSEQ multiplex PCR assay, covering 54 Vbeta and 13 Jbeta segments, was used to amplify TCR beta CDR3 regions. PCR amplification bias was corrected using a synthetic template baseline for primer optimization and computational correction. Per the authors' processing: Reads were assigned to V, D and J genes according to IMGT and analyzed in immunoSEQ Analyzer, with only productive sequences retained. Clonality was calculated as one minus the Shannon entropy normalized by log2 of the number of productive unique sequences. For each patient and control, public and private clones were evaluated within the 100 most prevalent clones. Clones were defined as Susac-specific when absent from the healthy and MS cohorts, from 1052 published viral clones and from other ImmuneACCESS disease sequences. TCRdb's own reprocessing of the public reads used fastp at Q25 and MiXCR and kept productive beta chains. When rows share a CDR3 protein, they turn into one entry using the most common DNA and genes. For this entry, the V and J calls and clone size follow TCRdb and not the study's own pipeline. The sample records a few hundred thousand distinct CDR3 sequences, 95% of which are singletons. 0.08% to 0.095% of the sample lies in the top ten.

Relative to germline, V is 0 bases shorter and J is 10 bases shorter, with 16 bases between their ends. Per the germline V gene (reference sequence), SEHNR is the CDR1 and FQNEAQ is the CDR2. The CDR3 runs 16 residues from the cysteine to the phenylalanine. Only the CDR3 portion is preserved as DNA: 48 bases, with reading frame beginning at the first base. Turning to this clonotype: Its antigen has not been determined. Base qualities are not at hand, and no much larger clone is one base apart.

Peripheral blood CD8+ and CD4+ T cells from healthy donors, Susac syndrome patients and multiple sclerosis patients were profiled by high-throughput TCR beta sequencing. The multiple sclerosis controls were treatment-naive patients who had stable or active relapsing-remitting disease and met the revised McDonald criteria. CD8+ TEMRA cells were enriched by FACS, while bulk CD8+ and CD4+ T cells were purified by magnetic negative isolation. Blood was drawn into EDTA tubes, processed within 24 hours, and PBMCs were isolated by density gradient centrifugation. PBMCs intended for TCR sequencing were cryopreserved in liquid nitrogen and were subsequently thawed in a 37 degrees C water bath. The sorted or isolated CD4+, CD8+ and CD8+ TEMRA cells had a purity of 90% or higher.

The chain couples TRBV7-9 to TRBJ1-6; the D segment cannot be called with confidence. The sample was CD4+ T cells from PBMCs. This TCR came from a human donor with multiple sclerosis. The nucleotide sequence reads TGTGCCAGCAGCTTAGCGCATGGGGTAGGAGGCTCACCCCTCCACTTT. Its protein product is CASSLAHGVGGSPLHF.